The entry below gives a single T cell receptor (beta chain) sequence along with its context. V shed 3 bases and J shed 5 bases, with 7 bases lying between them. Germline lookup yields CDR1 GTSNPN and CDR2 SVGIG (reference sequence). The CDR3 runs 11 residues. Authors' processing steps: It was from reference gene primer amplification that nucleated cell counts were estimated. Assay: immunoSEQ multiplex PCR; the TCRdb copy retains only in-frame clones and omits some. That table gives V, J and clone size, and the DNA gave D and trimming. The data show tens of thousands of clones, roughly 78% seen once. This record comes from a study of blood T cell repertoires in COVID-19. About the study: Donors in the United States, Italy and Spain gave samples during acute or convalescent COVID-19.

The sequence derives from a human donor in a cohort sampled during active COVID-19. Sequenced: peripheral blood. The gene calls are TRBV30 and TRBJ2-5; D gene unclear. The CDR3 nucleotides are TGTGCCTGGAGCGCGAGGGAGACCCAGTACTTC. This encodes CAWSARETQYF.